The next 21 T cell receptor beta chains were all read from a single sample in a study of T cell responses to AZD1222 COVID-19 vaccine listed by TCRdb under 2021. The library was made by the immunoSEQ multiplex PCR assay. What TCRdb holds here is the immuneACCESS table cut down to in-frame rearrangements. Part of the clones is not present; checked against another copy, under half of the missing clones reflect an unresolved V gene, and the others are unexplained. Present in this sample are some 120,000 clones, roughly 90% of which were seen just once. Over 0.95% of the sample goes to the ten largest clones. The time point tag for this specimen amounts to: baseline before first vaccination. Here the sequenced sample was peripheral blood, taken on day 0 of AZD1222 vaccination. The receptor source for this set is an adult in good health.

This chain uses TRBV27 with TRBJ1-5; possible D gene TRBD1, 5 bases. V was trimmed by 3 bases and J by 1 base, leaving 7 bases between them. CDR3 length: 14 amino acids. Germline lookup yields CDR1 MNHEY and CDR2 SMNVEV (reference sequence). CDR3 bases: TGTGCCAGCAGTTTCGGGGACAGCAATCAGCCCCAGCATTTT. This sequence encodes CASSFGDSNQPQHF.

This chain uses TRBV5-4 with TRBJ2-1; 8 positions match TRBD1. The germline CDR1 and CDR2 sequences are SGHNT and YYREEE (reference sequence). Unmatched junction bases numbered 6, after V lost 7 bases and J lost 0 bases. This CDR3 spans 15 amino acids. CDR3 protein: CASGRTGPSYNEQFF. CDR3 sequence (DNA): TGTGCCAGCGGTCGGACAGGGCCCTCCTACAATGAGCAGTTCTTC.

The chain uses TRBV14 and TRBJ2-1; 7 bases fit TRBD2. Germline CDR1 reads SGHDN; CDR2 reads FVKESK. The CDR3 contains 20 residues. Trimming cost V 0 bases and J 3 bases; bases outside gene matches: 17. Here the CDR3 DNA reads TGTGCCAGCAGCCAAGACAGTTTTGGCGGGGGACCCGATAGCTACAATGAGCAGTTCTTC. Protein: CASSQDSFGGGPDSYNEQFF.

V and J are TRBV2 and TRBJ1-4; a weak D match, TRBD1 (6 bases). V was clipped by 7 bases and J by 4 bases, with 13 bases between them. The germline CDR1 and CDR2 sequences are SNHLY and FYNNEI. The CDR3 is 14 amino acids. CDR3 nucleotides: TGTGCCAGCAAGTGGCGACAGGATAATGAAAAACTGTTTTTT. Residues: CASKWRQDNEKLFF.

This sequence joins TRBV5-1 and TRBJ2-7, with 14 positions matching TRBD2. V trimming: 2 bases; J trimming: 5 bases; junction bases outside the gene matches: 9. The CDR3 spans 17 residues. Germline CDR1 reads SGHRS; CDR2 reads YFSETQ. In DNA, the CDR3 is TGCGCCAGCAGCTTCGGGACTAGCGGGAGATTTTTCCACGAGCAGTACTTC. As protein: CASSFGTSGRFFHEQYF.

The chain carries TRBV5-1 and TRBJ2-5; D not resolved. Per germline, CDR1 SGHRS and CDR2 YFSETQ. This CDR3 has 13 residues. Trimming shortened V by 0 bases and J by 0 bases, and 3 bases separated the two germline ends. This CDR3 is CASSLAYQETQYF. CDR3 in DNA: TGCGCCAGCAGCTTGGCCTACCAAGAGACCCAGTACTTC.

The chain combines TRBV7-8 with TRBJ1-5; D unclear. Germline CDR1 is SGHVS and CDR2 is FQNEAQ. Deletions cut 0 bases from V and 5 bases from J, with 5 bases between. The length of the CDR3 is 13 residues. The CDR3 nucleotides read TGTGCCAGCAGCTTAGCAGGGCATCAGCCCCAGCATTTT. The encoded protein is CASSLAGHQPQHF.

The rearrangement uses TRBV5-4 and TRBJ2-7; 7 bases match TRBD2. This CDR3 spans 14 amino acids. After removal of 4 bases from V and 7 bases from J, the junction contained 11 bases not matched to a gene. Germline V gene sequence: CDR1 SGHNT, CDR2 YYREEE (reference sequence). For the CDR3, the DNA is TGTGCCAGCAGCCAGACGGGGGAGGGCCGTGAGCAGTACTTC. Translating gives CASSQTGEGREQYF.

The DNA of the CDR3 is TGTGCCAGCAGCCCGGTTAGCGGGAGTTACTACAATGAGCAGTTCTTC. Its protein product is CASSPVSGSYYNEQFF. V gene TRBV5-5 combines with J gene TRBJ2-1, with 9 nucleotides matching TRBD2. The V gene end was trimmed by 4 bases and the J gene end by 3 bases; junction bases not matched to a gene: 8. This CDR3 is 16 amino acids long. The germline gives CDR1 SGHKS, CDR2 YYEKEE (reference sequence).

The chain joins TRBV3-1 (or the pseudogene TRBV3-2) to TRBJ1-6, with unresolved D. V was pared by 0 bases and J by 7 bases, with 7 bases between. The CDR3 is 14 amino acids. Per germline, CDR1 LGHDT and CDR2 YNNKEL (reference sequence). CDR3 nucleotide sequence: TGTGCCAGCAGCCAAGATCTCCAAAATTCACCCCTCCACTTT. It is translated as CASSQDLQNSPLHF.

This clone was counted between two and nine times. The CDR3: CASTTGGGGTGELFF. In DNA, the CDR3 is TGTGCCAGCACCACCGGGGGCGGGGGCACCGGGGAGCTGTTTTTT. The rearrangement links TRBV28 to TRBJ2-2; weak D call: TRBD2 (7 bases). The CDR3 extends over 15 amino acids. V shed 7 bases and J shed 4 bases, with 16 bases lying between them. CDR1 and CDR2 (germline): MDHEN, SYDVKM.

V is TRBV20-1 and J is TRBJ2-2; possible D gene TRBD2, 6 bases. Trimming took off 3 bases at V and 8 bases at J, with 13 bases between the two ends. The CDR3 sequence is 13 residues long. CDR1 and CDR2 from the germline V gene are DFQATT and SNEGSKA (reference sequence). This CDR3 reads CSASRPGEGELFF. The DNA for the CDR3 is TGCAGTGCTAGTCGCCCGGGGGAAGGGGAGCTGTTTTTT.

The chain has TRBV9 and TRBJ1-1; 7 bases are a match to TRBD1. CDR3 length: 14 amino acids. Per the germline V gene, CDR1 is SGDLS and CDR2 is YYNGEE. Trimming cost V 0 bases and J 9 bases; bases outside gene matches: 8. CDR3 nucleotide sequence: TGTGCCAGCAGCGTAGGAAGGTCAGGGGGTAAAGCTTTCTTT. It encodes CASSVGRSGGKAFF.

This rearrangement joins TRBV30 to TRBJ1-5; a weak D match, TRBD1 (6 bases). Trimming left V 3 bases short and J 7 bases short, with 16 bases between. The CDR3 consists of 14 residues. CDR1 and CDR2 from the germline V gene are GTSNPN and SVGIG (reference sequence). CDR3 sequence (DNA): TGTGCCTGGAGCGGGGGAGGGGGAGGACAGCCCCAGCATTTT. The encoded protein is CAWSGGGGGQPQHF.

J is TRBJ1-4 and V is TRBV15; a weak D match, TRBD1 (6 bases). The CDR3 runs to 14 residues. The germline gives CDR1 LNHNV, CDR2 YYDKDF (reference sequence). CDR3 bases: TGTGACTCCGGAAGGGGGACCTCTAATGAAAAACTGTTTTTT. Amino acids: CDSGRGTSNEKLFF.

This chain links TRBV2 with TRBJ2-1, with TRBD2 matching over 8 bases. Germline loops: CDR1 SNHLY, CDR2 FYNNEI. The J segment lost 2 bases and the V segment lost 6 bases, leaving 18 bases of the junction unmatched. The CDR3 spans 19 residues. The CDR3 loop reads CASSEILGGRISTYNEQFF. CDR3 in DNA: TGTGCCAGCAGCGAGATACTCGGCGGGAGGATATCAACCTACAATGAGCAGTTCTTC.

The CDR3 spells CATSDLEGTGEVSYNEQFF. The CDR3 DNA sequence: TGTGCCACCAGTGATTTAGAGGGAACAGGGGAAGTATCCTACAATGAGCAGTTCTTC. This chain connects TRBV24-1 to TRBJ2-1, with 7 bases matching TRBD1. The V gene end was trimmed by 1 base and the J gene end by 1 base; junction bases not matched to a gene: 12. CDR3 length: 19 amino acids. The germline V gene encodes CDR1 KGHDR and CDR2 SFDVKD.

This clone came up once. The chain links TRBV30 to TRBJ1-5; no reliable D call. This CDR3 region has 13 residues. CDR1 is GTSNPN, CDR2 SVGIG, per germline (reference sequence). Between the trimmed V and J ends, which lost 0 bases and 10 bases, there was a span of 13 bases. The CDR3 coding sequence is TGTGCCTGGAGTGTAACCAGCGGAATTCCCCAGCATTTT. It encodes CAWSVTSGIPQHF. The whole variable domain, filled in from reference TRBV30 and TRBJ1-5, reads SQTIHQWPATLVQPVGSPLSLECTVEGTSNPNLYWYRQAAGRGLQLLFYSVGIGQISSEVPQNLSASRPQDRQFILSSKKLLLSDSGFYLCAWSVTSGIPQHFGDGTRLSIL.

The V gene is TRBV4-1, the J gene TRBJ1-6, with 9 bases aligning to TRBD1. Trimming took 0 bases from V and 9 from J; bases not matched to a gene: 9. CDR1 MGHRA and CDR2 YSYEKL come from the germline V gene. CDR3 length: 17 residues. Written as DNA, the CDR3 is TGCGCCAGCAGCCAAGAAACTCGGACAGGGGCGGGTTCACCCCTCCACTTT. Protein sequence: CASSQETRTGAGSPLHF.

This clone was found once. The CDR3 protein is CARSSLEQGTPGYTF. The CDR3 DNA follows: TGTGCCAGAAGCTCCCTGGAACAGGGGACCCCAGGCTACACCTTC. The J gene is TRBJ1-2, the V gene TRBV5-3, with TRBD1 matching 7 bases. TRBV5-3 is an open reading frame whose function is uncertain. V shed 3 bases and J 8 bases; nucleotides not matched to a gene: 13. The CDR3 runs to 15 residues.

The rearrangement joins TRBV6-2 or TRBV6-3 to TRBJ1-4, with a tentative D call TRBD1 (6 bases). The V end was cut by 4 bases, the J end by 3 bases, with 9 bases between. CDR1 MNHEY and CDR2 SVGEGT come from the germline V gene. The CDR3 loop spans 14 amino acids. As DNA, the CDR3 is TGTGCCAGCAGTTCGGACAGACCTAATGAAAAACTGTTTTTT. Translating it yields CASSSDRPNEKLFF.